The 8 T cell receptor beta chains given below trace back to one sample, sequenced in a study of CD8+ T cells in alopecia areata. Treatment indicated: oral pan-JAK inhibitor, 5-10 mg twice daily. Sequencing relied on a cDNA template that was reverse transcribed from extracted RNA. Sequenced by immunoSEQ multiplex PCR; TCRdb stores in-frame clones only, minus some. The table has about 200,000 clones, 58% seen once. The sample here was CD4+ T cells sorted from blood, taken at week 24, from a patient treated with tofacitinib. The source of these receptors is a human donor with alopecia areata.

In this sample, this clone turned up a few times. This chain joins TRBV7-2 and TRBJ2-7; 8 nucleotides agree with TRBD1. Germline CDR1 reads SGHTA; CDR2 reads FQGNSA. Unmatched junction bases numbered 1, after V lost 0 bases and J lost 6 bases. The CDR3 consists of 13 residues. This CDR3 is CASSLATGAEQYF. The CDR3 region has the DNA TGTGCCAGCAGCTTAGCGACAGGGGCCGAGCAGTACTTC.

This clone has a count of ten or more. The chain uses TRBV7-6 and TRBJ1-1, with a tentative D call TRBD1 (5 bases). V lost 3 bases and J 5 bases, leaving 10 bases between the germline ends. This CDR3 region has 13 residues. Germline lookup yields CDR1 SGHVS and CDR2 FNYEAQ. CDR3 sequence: CASSLGLGTEAFF. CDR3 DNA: TGTGCCAGCAGCTTGGGACTCGGAACTGAAGCTTTCTTT. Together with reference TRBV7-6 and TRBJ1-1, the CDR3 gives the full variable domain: GAGVSQSPRYKVTKRGQDVALRCDPISGHVSLYWYRQALGQGPEFLTYFNYEAQQDKSGLPNDRFSAERPEGSISTLTIQRTEQRDSAMYRCASSLGLGTEAFFGQGTRLTVV.

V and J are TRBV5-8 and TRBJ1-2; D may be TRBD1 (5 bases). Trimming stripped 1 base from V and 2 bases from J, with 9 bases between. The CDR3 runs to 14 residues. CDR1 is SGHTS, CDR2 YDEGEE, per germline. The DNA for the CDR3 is TGTGCCAGCAGCTTGTCGGGGGAAAACTATGGCTACACCTTC. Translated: CASSLSGENYGYTF.

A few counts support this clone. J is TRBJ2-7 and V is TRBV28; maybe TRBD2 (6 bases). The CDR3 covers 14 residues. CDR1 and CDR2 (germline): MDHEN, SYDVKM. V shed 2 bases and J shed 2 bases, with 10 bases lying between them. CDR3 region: CASSLRLETYEQYF. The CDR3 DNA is TGTGCCAGCAGTTTACGACTAGAAACCTACGAGCAGTACTTC.

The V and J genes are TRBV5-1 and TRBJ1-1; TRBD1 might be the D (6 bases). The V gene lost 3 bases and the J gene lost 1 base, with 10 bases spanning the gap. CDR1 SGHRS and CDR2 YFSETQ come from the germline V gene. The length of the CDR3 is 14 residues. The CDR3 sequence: CASSSEDRNTEAFF. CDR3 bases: TGCGCCAGCAGCTCAGAGGACAGGAACACTGAAGCTTTCTTT.

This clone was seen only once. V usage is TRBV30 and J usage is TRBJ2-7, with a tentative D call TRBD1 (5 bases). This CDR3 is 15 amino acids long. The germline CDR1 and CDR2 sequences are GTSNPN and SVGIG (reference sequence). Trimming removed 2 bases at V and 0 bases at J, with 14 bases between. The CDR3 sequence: CAWSIMAGNSYEQYF. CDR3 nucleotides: TGTGCCTGGAGTATAATGGCAGGGAACTCCTACGAGCAGTACTTC.

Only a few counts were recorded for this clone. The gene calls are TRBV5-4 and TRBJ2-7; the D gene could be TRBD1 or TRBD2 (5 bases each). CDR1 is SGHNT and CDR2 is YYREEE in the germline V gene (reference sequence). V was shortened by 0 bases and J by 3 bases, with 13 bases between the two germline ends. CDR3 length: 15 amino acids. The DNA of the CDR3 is TGTGCCAGCAGCTTGGAATCGGGACCGTTCTACGAGCAGTACTTC. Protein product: CASSLESGPFYEQYF.

In DNA form, the CDR3 reads TGTGCCAGCAGCCTAGACGACAGGGTCTATGGCTACACCTTC. Its translation is CASSLDDRVYGYTF. The rearrangement links TRBV5-6 to TRBJ1-2, with TRBD1 identical over 7 bases. The germline V gene has CDR1 SGHDT and CDR2 YYEEEE. The CDR3 covers 14 residues. V shed 4 bases, J shed 4 bases, and the junction held 7 bases outside the gene matches.